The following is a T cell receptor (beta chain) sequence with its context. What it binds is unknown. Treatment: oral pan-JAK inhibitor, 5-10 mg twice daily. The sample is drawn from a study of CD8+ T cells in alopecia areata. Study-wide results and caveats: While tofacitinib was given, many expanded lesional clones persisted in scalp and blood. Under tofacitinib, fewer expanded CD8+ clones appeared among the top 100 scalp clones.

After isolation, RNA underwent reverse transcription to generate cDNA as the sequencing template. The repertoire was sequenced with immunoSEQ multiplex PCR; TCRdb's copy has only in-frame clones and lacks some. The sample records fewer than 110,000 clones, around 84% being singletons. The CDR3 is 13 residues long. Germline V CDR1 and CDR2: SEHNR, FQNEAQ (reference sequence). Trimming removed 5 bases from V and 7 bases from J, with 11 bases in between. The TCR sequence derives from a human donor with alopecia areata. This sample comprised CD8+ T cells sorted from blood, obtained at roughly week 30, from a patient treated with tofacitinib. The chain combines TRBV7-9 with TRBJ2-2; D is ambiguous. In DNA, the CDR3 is TGTGCCAGCAGCGCAATTATACTCGGGGAGCTGTTTTTT. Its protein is CASSAIILGELFF.